One and the same sample provided the 26 T cell receptor beta chains below, sequenced in a study of blood T cell repertoires in COVID-19. Measured with immunoSEQ multiplex PCR; TCRdb has only the in-frame clones, and not every one. Of about 85,000 clones detected, 85% to 90% appear once; the ten largest clones hold 4.3%. Sequencing was performed on peripheral blood. The receptors shown here come from a woman aged 80 or older with active or convalescent COVID-19.

This clone was seen only once. The chain is built from TRBV4-1 and TRBJ2-5; D is unresolved. This CDR3 spans 14 amino acids. Trimming took 2 bases from V and 5 from J, leaving 12 bases between them. Germline CDR1 is MGHRA and CDR2 is YSYEKL. CDR3 sequence reads: CASSQSGIEETQYF. CDR3 coding DNA: TGCGCCAGCAGCCAATCGGGTATCGAGGAGACCCAGTACTTC.

The CDR3 region has the DNA TGTGCCAGCAGTGACTTGTATGAGCAGTTCTTC. Translation gives CASSDLYEQFF. The V gene is TRBV27, the J gene TRBJ2-1, with D unclear. The CDR3 sequence is 11 residues long. Germline V gene data show CDR1 as MNHEY and CDR2 as SMNVEV (reference sequence). Trimming removed 5 bases at V and 8 bases at J, with 7 bases between.

The rearrangement joins TRBV29-1 to TRBJ2-2; 11 nucleotides align to TRBD1. This CDR3 comprises 14 residues. In germline, CDR1 is SQVTM, CDR2 ANQGSEA. Losses at the gene ends were 4 bases for V and 5 bases for J; bases not matched to a gene: 3. CDR3 residues: CSVGWDRGTGELFF. CDR3 DNA sequence: TGCAGCGTTGGTTGGGACAGGGGGACCGGGGAGCTGTTTTTT.

This sequence joins TRBV5-3 and TRBJ1-2, with a possible D match to TRBD1 (6 bases). TRBV5-3 is an open reading frame whose function is uncertain. Trimming cost V 0 bases and J 0 bases, with 24 bases left between them. This CDR3 comprises 20 residues. The CDR3 protein is CARSLGLAGVGQRSNYGYTF. The CDR3 nucleotides are TGTGCCAGAAGCTTGGGTCTTGCGGGCGTTGGACAGCGATCTAACTATGGCTACACCTTC.

The chain joins TRBV19 to TRBJ1-2, with a weak D call TRBD1 (6 bases). The CDR3 has 14 residues. CDR1 is LNHDA, CDR2 SQIVND, per germline (reference sequence). V gave up 3 bases and J gave up 8 bases, with 16 bases separating them. In DNA, the CDR3 is TGTGCCAGTAGTATTCGACAGGTCTCCGGAGGCTACACCTTC. This translates into CASSIRQVSGGYTF.

This rearrangement joins TRBV27 to TRBJ1-6, with 7 bases fitting TRBD1. This CDR3 contains 18 residues. The V gene end was trimmed by 5 bases and the J gene end by 9 bases; junction bases not matched to a gene: 19. Germline CDR1 reads MNHEY; CDR2 reads SMNVEV (reference sequence). The CDR3 spells CASSPQKIRQGRGSPLHF. As DNA, the CDR3 is TGTGCCAGCAGTCCCCAGAAGATCCGACAGGGACGGGGTTCACCCCTCCACTTT.

This clone was observed once. The genes are TRBV28 and TRBJ1-1; possible D gene TRBD1, 6 bases. The CDR3 is 13 amino acids. Germline V CDR1 and CDR2: MDHEN, SYDVKM. Trimming cost V 2 bases and J 5 bases, with 9 bases left between them. The CDR3 DNA sequence: TGTGCCAGCAGTTTAAAGGGGGTAACTGAAGCTTTCTTT. Encoded protein: CASSLKGVTEAFF.

The CDR3 here is CASSRTGRLNNEQFF. In DNA form, the CDR3 reads TGTGCCAGCAGCCGTACAGGGCGGCTTAACAATGAGCAGTTCTTC. The rearrangement uses TRBV5-5 and TRBJ2-1, with D tentatively TRBD1 (6 bases). The CDR3 sequence is 15 residues long. The V gene lost 4 bases and the J gene lost 5 bases, with 16 bases spanning the gap. The germline V gene has CDR1 SGHKS and CDR2 YYEKEE (reference sequence).

This chain connects TRBV28 to TRBJ1-5; D is ambiguous. Germline V gene lookup returns CDR1 MDHEN and CDR2 SYDVKM. V lost 3 bases to trimming and J lost 0 bases, with 9 bases between them. The CDR3 runs 15 residues. The CDR3, as DNA: TGTGCCAGCAGTTTCCGAGGTAATAGCAATCAGCCCCAGCATTTT. This codes for CASSFRGNSNQPQHF.

The rearrangement links TRBV7-6 to TRBJ2-1; maybe TRBD2 (5 bases). V was trimmed by 2 bases and J by 2 bases, leaving 10 bases between them. This CDR3 contains 15 residues. Germline V gene data show CDR1 as SGHVS and CDR2 as FNYEAQ. CDR3 amino acids: CASSLNSVPYNEQFF. CDR3 DNA sequence: TGTGCCAGCAGCTTAAATAGCGTTCCCTACAATGAGCAGTTCTTC.

The V and J genes are TRBV7-2 and TRBJ2-7; a weak D match, TRBD1 (5 bases). The CDR3 runs to 13 residues. V was pared by 1 base and J by 2 bases, with 6 bases between. Germline loops: CDR1 SGHTA, CDR2 FQGNSA. The CDR3 nucleotides are TGTGCCAGCAGCTTAGTAGGGGCCTACGAGCAGTACTTC. It codes for CASSLVGAYEQYF.

A remark on this clone: The same CDR3 is also encoded by other DNA sequences in this sample. This chain links TRBV6-5 with TRBJ1-2, with D perhaps TRBD1 (5 bases). This CDR3 is built from 13 residues. Germline CDR1 and CDR2: MNHEY and SVGAGI. V lost 3 bases and J lost 2, with 7 bases in between. The CDR3 reads CASSYDRNYGYTF. As DNA, the CDR3 is TGTGCCAGCAGTTATGACAGAAACTATGGCTACACCTTC.

CDR3 sequence (DNA): TGTGCCACCAGTGGACGGGAAATATATGGCTACACCTTC. Translation: CATSGREIYGYTF. The genes are TRBV24-1 and TRBJ1-2; no reliable D call. The CDR3 contains 13 residues. Trimming pared 5 bases from V and 5 bases from J, leaving 11 bases between. Per the germline V gene, CDR1 is KGHDR and CDR2 is SFDVKD.

V and J are TRBV29-1 and TRBJ2-7; 8 bases map to TRBD2. Germline loops: CDR1 SQVTM, CDR2 ANQGSEA. The junction had 9 bases not matched to a gene; V was cut back by 4 bases and J by 1 base. The CDR3 runs to 15 residues. CDR3 region: CSVAFLAGVSYEQYF. The DNA for the CDR3 is TGCAGCGTTGCCTTCCTAGCGGGCGTATCCTACGAGCAGTACTTC.

The genes are TRBV2 and TRBJ1-1; TRBD1 might be the D (6 bases). The CDR3 consists of 13 residues. V lost 7 bases, J lost 4 bases, and 13 bases lay in between. Germline values: CDR1 SNHLY, CDR2 FYNNEI. CDR3 protein: CASMRGGFTEAFF. For the CDR3, the DNA is TGTGCCAGCATGAGGGGGGGATTCACTGAAGCTTTCTTT.

This rearrangement joins TRBV5-4 to TRBJ1-2; tentative D call: TRBD1 (6 bases). Germline V gene sequence: CDR1 SGHNT, CDR2 YYREEE (reference sequence). This CDR3 is 13 amino acids long. Trimming removed 1 base at V and 6 bases at J, with 10 bases between. The CDR3 region is CASSLSTGNGYTF. In DNA form, the CDR3 reads TGTGCCAGCAGCTTGTCCACAGGGAATGGCTACACCTTC. The full variable domain, in which reference TRBV5-4 and TRBJ1-2 provide the parts outside the CDR3, is ETGVTQSPTHLIKTRGQQVTLRCSSQSGHNTVSWYQQALGQGPQFIFQYYREEENGRGNFPPRFSGLQFPNYSSELNVNALELDDSALYLCASSLSTGNGYTFGSGTRLTVV.

The chain couples TRBV18 to TRBJ2-3; TRBD2 is a possible D gene (5 bases). Germline assignment: CDR1 KGHSH and CDR2 LQKENI. The CDR3 runs to 15 residues. With 5 bases removed from V and 3 bases from J, the gap between germline ends came to 15 bases. The CDR3 DNA is TGTGCCAGCTCATTCAGTCCTACGGGGACAGATACGCAGTATTTT. Amino acids: CASSFSPTGTDTQYF.

The chain has TRBV2 and TRBJ2-2; a weak D match, TRBD2 (6 bases). The CDR3 is 16 amino acids. CDR1 SNHLY and CDR2 FYNNEI come from the germline V gene. Trimming stripped 2 bases from V and 6 bases from J, with 16 bases between. CDR3 sequence (DNA): TGTGCCAGCAGTGAAAATGGAGGGATCCTCGCCGGGGAGCTGTTTTTT. This gives the protein CASSENGGILAGELFF. The whole variable domain, filled in from reference TRBV2 and TRBJ2-2, reads EPEVTQTPSHQVTQMGQEVILRCVPISNHLYFYWYRQILGQKVEFLVSFYNNEISEKSEIFDDQFSVERPDGSNFTLKIRSTKLEDSAMYFCASSENGGILAGELFFGEGSRLTVL.

The rearrangement links TRBV28 to TRBJ2-1; 7 nucleotides match TRBD2. Germline CDR1 and CDR2: MDHEN and SYDVKM. This CDR3 has 14 residues. V was pared by 4 bases and J by 3 bases, with 3 bases of the junction left unmatched. In DNA, the CDR3 is TGTGCCAGCAGTTCCCAGCGGGACTACAATGAGCAGTTCTTC. Translating it yields CASSSQRDYNEQFF.

V gene TRBV11-2 combines with J gene TRBJ2-7, with D uncertain. The V end was cut by 5 bases, the J end by 3 bases, with 5 bases between. This CDR3 is 11 amino acids long. Germline V gives CDR1 SGHAT, CDR2 FQNNGV. The CDR3 spells CASSQNYEQYF. CDR3 bases: TGTGCCAGCAGCCAGAACTACGAGCAGTACTTC.

The chain couples TRBV7-2 to TRBJ2-1, with D possibly matching TRBD2 (7 bases). Deletions cut 7 bases from V and 4 bases from J, with 17 bases between. The germline V gene encodes CDR1 SGHTA and CDR2 FQGNSA. The CDR3 consists of 15 residues. The CDR3 reads CASILSGGGYNEQFF. The CDR3 DNA follows: TGTGCCAGCATCCTCTCGGGGGGCGGGTACAATGAGCAGTTCTTC.

The CDR3 nucleotides read TGTGCCAGCAGCGTAGAGGGGATTGTCTCTGGAAACACCATATATTTT. Its translation is CASSVEGIVSGNTIYF. The chain recombines TRBV9 with TRBJ1-3; a possible D gene is TRBD1 (5 bases). Deletions cut 0 bases from V and 0 bases from J, with 10 bases between. The CDR3 is 16 residues long. The germline CDR1 and CDR2 sequences are SGDLS and YYNGEE.

This clone has more than one count but fewer than ten. V usage is TRBV19 and J usage is TRBJ2-2, with TRBD1 matching over 7 bases. Germline V lookup: CDR1 LNHDA, CDR2 SQIVND (reference sequence). The CDR3 is 16 residues long. J lost 8 bases, V lost 4 bases, and 13 bases had no gene match. DNA for the CDR3: TGTGCCAGTAGTACACGACCGCTACAGGGGATGGGGGAGCTGTTTTTT. Translating it yields CASSTRPLQGMGELFF.

This clone was observed a few times. The V and J genes are TRBV27 and TRBJ1-5; possibly TRBD1 for D (6 bases). This CDR3 is built from 14 residues. Germline V gene data show CDR1 as MNHEY and CDR2 as SMNVEV (reference sequence). The V end was cut by 5 bases, the J end by 5 bases, with 13 bases between. The DNA for the CDR3 is TGTGCCAGCAGTCCTCGGACAGTGGATCAGCCCCAGCATTTT. Residues: CASSPRTVDQPQHF.

Here the CDR3 reads CASSQVQGSAGQFF. The DNA for the CDR3 is TGTGCCAGCAGCCAAGTCCAGGGAAGCGCCGGGCAGTTCTTC. V gene TRBV14 combines with J gene TRBJ2-1; the D gene is possibly TRBD1 (5 bases). The CDR3 totals 14 residues. V lost 1 base and J 12 bases, leaving 16 bases between the germline ends. The germline gives CDR1 SGHDN, CDR2 FVKESK. Full variable domain (rest looked up from reference TRBV14 and TRBJ2-1): EAGVTQFPSHSVIEKGQTVTLRCDPISGHDNLYWYRRVMGKEIKFLLHFVKESKQDESGMPNNRFLAERTGGTYSTLKVQPAELEDSGVYFCASSQVQGSAGQFFGPGTRLTVL.

CDR3 amino acids: CAISVSPPDEQFF. The CDR3 DNA follows: TGTGCCATCAGTGTCTCTCCCCCGGATGAGCAGTTCTTC. This chain connects TRBV10-3 to TRBJ2-1; the D is unclear. Germline V gene sequence: CDR1 ENHRY, CDR2 SYGVKD. V was pared by 4 bases and J by 8 bases, with 12 bases between. The CDR3 is made up of 13 amino acids.